This T cell receptor (beta chain) was sequenced for a study of T cell changes during pregnancy in multiple sclerosis. CDR1 SGHRS and CDR2 YFSETQ come from the germline V gene. The V gene end was trimmed by 7 bases and the J gene end by 14 bases; junction bases not matched to a gene: 19. This CDR3 is built from 15 residues. Here immunoSEQ multiplex PCR was the method, and the copy in TCRdb shows in-frame clones only, minus some. Of about 84,000 clones listed, 94% were seen once; the top ten hold approximately 0.92%. The V and J genes are TRBV5-1 and TRBJ2-1, with TRBD2 matching over 9 bases. The sequence was obtained from a female donor in good health, enrolled as a control in a pregnancy study. The sample here was peripheral blood, taken in the second trimester of pregnancy. CDR3 DNA: TGCGCCAGCTCTAAGGGGGCTAGCGGGGACGGGGGGAAGTTCTTC. Protein product: CASSKGASGDGGKFF. Drawing the rest from reference TRBV5-1 and TRBJ2-1, the complete variable domain is KAGVTQTPRYLIKTRGQQVTLSCSPISGHRSVSWYQQTPGQGLQFLFEYFSETQRNKGNFPGRFSGRQFSNSRSEMNVSTLELGDSALYLCASSKGASGDGGKFFGPGTRLTVL.